Below, 16 T cell receptor beta chains from the same sample are listed, as sequenced in a study of cytomegalovirus exposure and HLA in healthy donors. TCRdb's copy holds only in-frame clones and misses some; the assay was immunoSEQ multiplex PCR. The sample shows 90,000 or so clones, 85% of them seen only once. The sample consisted of PBMCs. The receptors originated from a young man in good health and CMV-seropositive.

This clone was picked up a small number of times. The chain couples TRBV7-9 to TRBJ1-2; possibly TRBD1 for D (6 bases). V was shortened by 5 bases and J by 7 bases, with 14 bases between the two germline ends. CDR3 length: 13 residues. Germline V lookup: CDR1 SEHNR, CDR2 FQNEAQ (reference sequence). The CDR3 region is CASSHTGRGGYTF. CDR3 bases: TGTGCCAGCAGCCACACAGGGAGGGGTGGCTACACCTTC.

The chain joins TRBV29-1 to TRBJ1-2; no reliable D call. The V end lost 8 bases, the J end lost 4 bases, and 20 bases lay between the germline ends. Germline V gene data show CDR1 as SQVTM and CDR2 as ANQGSEA. The CDR3 consists of 14 residues. The CDR3 reads CSHGPLQSGYGYTF. The CDR3 bases are TGCAGCCACGGGCCTTTACAGAGCGGCTATGGCTACACCTTC.

The rearrangement joins TRBV5-1 to TRBJ1-4; the D is unclear. Trimming shortened V by 2 bases and J by 7 bases, and 9 bases separated the two germline ends. The germline CDR1 and CDR2 sequences are SGHRS and YFSETQ. The length of the CDR3 is 13 residues. In DNA form, the CDR3 reads TGCGCCAGCAGCTTAGCGGGTAGTGAAAAACTGTTTTTT. Translation gives CASSLAGSEKLFF.

V and J are TRBV5-4 and TRBJ2-1; a possible D gene is TRBD2 (5 bases). Germline V lookup: CDR1 SGHNT, CDR2 YYREEE (reference sequence). Trimming pared 1 base from V and 0 bases from J, leaving 11 bases between. CDR3 length: 16 residues. The CDR3 nucleotides read TGTGCCAGCAGCTTGCTCGGCGGAGGCTCCTACAATGAGCAGTTCTTC. This encodes CASSLLGGGSYNEQFF.

This clone showed up just once. The CDR3 loop is CASSTGLAGVYEQFF. Written as DNA, the CDR3 is TGTGCCAGCAGCACCGGACTAGCGGGAGTTTATGAGCAGTTCTTC. The chain links TRBV7-9 to TRBJ2-1, with 13 bases lining up with TRBD2. The germline V gene encodes CDR1 SEHNR and CDR2 FQNEAQ (reference sequence). The CDR3 contains 15 residues. Losses at the gene ends were 5 bases for V and 8 bases for J; bases not matched to a gene: 6.

This clone has just one count. This chain joins TRBV29-1 and TRBJ2-1, with D possibly matching TRBD2 (6 bases). Germline-derived CDR1 and CDR2 are SQVTM and ANQGSEA. There are 14 residues in the CDR3. The germline V and J ends were trimmed by 1 base and 3 bases, with 10 bases remaining between them. CDR3 nucleotides: TGCAGCGTTGAAGGGCGGGACCACTACAATGAGCAGTTCTTC. Protein sequence: CSVEGRDHYNEQFF.

The V and J genes are TRBV25-1 and TRBJ2-7, with D perhaps TRBD1 (6 bases). The germline V gene has CDR1 MGHDK and CDR2 SYGVNS. Trimming stripped 5 bases from V and 6 bases from J, with 20 bases between. The CDR3 totals 15 residues. In DNA, the CDR3 is TGTGCCAGCAGTTCTGGTCGGACAGTCGGCTCCGAGCAGTACTTC. It is translated as CASSSGRTVGSEQYF.

V and J are TRBV9 and TRBJ2-1; D perhaps matches TRBD2 (6 bases). Germline loops: CDR1 SGDLS, CDR2 YYNGEE. This CDR3 region has 16 residues. The ends were cut back, 6 bases at V and 6 bases at J, with 22 bases in the middle. In DNA form, the CDR3 reads TGTGCCAGCACCCGTAGCGGAGTTTCTGCCGTCAATGAGCAGTTCTTC. It encodes CASTRSGVSAVNEQFF.

The V gene is TRBV29-1, the J gene TRBJ1-3, with 7 bases that match TRBD1. The V gene's germline CDR1 is SQVTM and CDR2 ANQGSEA. The J segment lost 4 bases and the V segment lost 1 base, leaving 4 bases of the junction unmatched. The CDR3 totals 14 residues. Here the CDR3 reads CSVEGGGAGNTIYF. The CDR3 region has the DNA TGCAGCGTTGAAGGAGGGGGCGCGGGAAACACCATATATTTT.

The CDR3 loop reads CASSSGGYYGYTF. CDR3 coding DNA: TGTGCCAGCAGTTCCGGCGGGTACTATGGCTACACCTTC. The V and J genes are TRBV6-5 and TRBJ1-2; D not resolved. There are 13 residues in the CDR3. Germline lookup yields CDR1 MNHEY and CDR2 SVGAGI. The V end was cut by 4 bases, the J end by 3 bases, with 9 bases between.

The V and J genes are TRBV29-1 and TRBJ2-1; 14 nucleotides align to TRBD2. Per the germline V gene, CDR1 is SQVTM and CDR2 is ANQGSEA. Unmatched junction bases numbered 14, after V lost 0 bases and J lost 7 bases. The CDR3 is 19 residues long. In nucleotides, the CDR3 is TGCAGCGTTGAAGAGACCTTCGAATCGACTAGCGGGAGGGCAAATGAGCAGTTCTTC. Protein: CSVEETFESTSGRANEQFF.

The chain has TRBV27 and TRBJ2-3; the D gene is possibly TRBD2 (5 bases). Looked up from germline, CDR1 is MNHEY and CDR2 is SMNVEV (reference sequence). The CDR3 contains 13 residues. V was cut by 0 bases and J by 10 bases, with 11 bases left in between. CDR3 sequence reads: CASSLSDSDPQYF. The CDR3 DNA is TGTGCCAGCAGTTTATCCGATAGCGATCCGCAGTATTTT.

In regard to this clone: The same CDR3 is also encoded by other DNA sequences in this sample. This chain joins TRBV4-1 and TRBJ2-7; weak D call: TRBD1 (5 bases). The CDR3 is 13 amino acids. Trimming removed 1 base at V and 9 bases at J, with 13 bases between. Germline V lookup: CDR1 MGHRA, CDR2 YSYEKL. The CDR3 coding sequence is TGCGCCAGCAGCCAAGCCCTACAGGTTCCGCAGTACGTC. As protein: CASSQALQVPQYV.

This chain connects TRBV6-1 to TRBJ2-3, with unresolved D. The CDR3 length is 13 residues. Per germline, CDR1 MNHNS and CDR2 SASEGT. Trimming cost V 5 bases and J 4 bases, with 10 bases left between them. The CDR3 nucleotides read TGTGCCAGCAGTCTGAGCATCCCAGATACGCAGTATTTT. Amino acid sequence: CASSLSIPDTQYF.

With regard to this clone: The same CDR3 is also encoded by other DNA sequences in this sample. The chain employs TRBV5-1 and TRBJ1-2, with 11 bases aligning to TRBD1. Germline V lookup: CDR1 SGHRS, CDR2 YFSETQ. The CDR3 contains 14 residues. The ends lost 4 bases at V and 5 bases at J; junction bases unmatched: 4. CDR3 in DNA: TGCGCCAGCAGCCTGGGACAGGGGGTATATGGCTACACCTTC. This translates into CASSLGQGVYGYTF.

In DNA, the CDR3 is TGTGCCAGCAGTCCGGGACAGACCTACGAGCAGTACTTC. Its translation: CASSPGQTYEQYF. V gene TRBV6-5 combines with J gene TRBJ2-7; 7 nucleotides agree with TRBD1. Germline assignment: CDR1 MNHEY and CDR2 SVGAGI. This CDR3 has 13 residues. The V gene end was trimmed by 5 bases and the J gene end by 2 bases; junction bases not matched to a gene: 3.